Each of the 2 T cell receptor beta chains below was sequenced from the same sample in a study of tumor and adjacent non-tumor tissue in lung cancer. TCRbeta libraries were built with three rounds of nested PCR, modified from ARM-PCR. From the multiplex PCR reads, TCRdb called clonotypes with MiXCR, one entry per CDR3 protein. The data hold approximately 120,000 distinct CDR3 sequences, with around three fifths observed a single time. The template was RNA from unsorted bulk tissue. Sequencing used lung tumor tissue. The source of these receptors is a man aged 30-40 years with non-small cell lung cancer.

The chain is built from TRBV7-2 and TRBJ2-1; D possibly uses TRBD1 or TRBD2 (5 bases each). This CDR3 has 14 residues. The germline gives CDR1 SGHTA, CDR2 FQGNSA. The V gene lost 1 base and the J gene lost 12 bases, with 16 bases spanning the gap. CDR3 sequence reads: CASSLVRDGRWQFF. The CDR3 DNA is TGTGCCAGCAGCTTAGTCCGGGACGGAAGGTGGCAGTTCTTC.

There are a few counts of this clonotype. The junction departs from germline at one end; a sequencing error may be responsible. The rearrangement joins TRBV20-1 to TRBJ2-5, with TRBD2 as a possible D gene (5 bases). The CDR3 totals 14 residues. Per the germline V gene, CDR1 is DFQATT and CDR2 is SNEGSKA (reference sequence). The CDR3 DNA reads as TGTAGTGCTAGAGTGGAGCTAGCTGCCGAGACCCAGTACTTC. It yields the protein CSARVELAAETQYF.